Each of the 26 T cell receptor beta chains below was sequenced from the same sample in a study of identifying expanded T cells in peripheral blood. Repertoires were generated with immunoSEQ multiplex PCR, while TCRdb's copy carries only in-frame clones and drops some. Of 100,000 to 110,000 clones detected, around 90% appear once; the ten largest clones hold 5% to 6.5%. What was sequenced was blood. These TCRs come from a person aged 18 to 70 in good health.

The rearrangement uses TRBV9 and TRBJ2-5; tentatively, D is TRBD1 (5 bases). The J call could be wrong; TRBJ2-7 is a better fit for the DNA end. The CDR3 covers 14 residues. From germline, CDR1 is SGDLS and CDR2 YYNGEE. The CDR3 here is CASSPQGRPLEQYF. As DNA, the CDR3 is TGTGCCAGCAGCCCTCAGGGTAGGCCGCTCGAGCAGTACTTC.

V and J are TRBV5-5 and TRBJ2-7, with a weak D call TRBD1 (6 bases). CDR3 length: 12 residues. V was pared by 2 bases and J by 4 bases, with 7 bases between. In germline, CDR1 is SGHKS, CDR2 YYEKEE (reference sequence). CDR3 region: CASSLTGYEQYF. CDR3 coding DNA: TGTGCCAGCAGCTTAACAGGGTACGAGCAGTACTTC. Full variable domain (outside the CDR3, taken from reference TRBV5-5 and TRBJ2-7): DAGVTQSPTHLIKTRGQQVTLRCSPISGHKSVSWYQQVLGQGPQFIFQYYEKEERGRGNFPDRFSARQFPNYSSELNVNALLLGDSALYLCASSLTGYEQYFGPGTRLTVT.

CDR3 residues: CASSLGVGEQYF. DNA for the CDR3: TGTGCCAGCTCACTAGGGGTCGGCGAGCAGTACTTC. The V call is TRBV18, the J call TRBJ2-7; D may be TRBD1 (5 bases). The germline V and J ends were trimmed by 4 bases and 6 bases, with 10 bases remaining between them. Germline loops: CDR1 KGHSH, CDR2 LQKENI. CDR3 length equals 12 residues.

The rearrangement joins TRBV19 to TRBJ1-1, with no clear D. Germline CDR1 LNHDA, CDR2 SQIVND (reference sequence). V was pared by 11 bases and J by 0 bases, with 10 bases between. This CDR3 contains 12 residues. The DNA for the CDR3 is TGTGCCTATAGAGGAATGAACACTGAAGCTTTCTTT. Residues: CAYRGMNTEAFF.

The rearrangement links TRBV5-6 to TRBJ2-5, with unresolved D. CDR1 is SGHDT, CDR2 YYEEEE, per germline. CDR3 length: 13 residues. V lost 4 bases, J lost 3 bases, and 10 bases lay in between. CDR3 in DNA: TGTGCCAGCAGCCTTGGACGAAAAGAGACCCAGTACTTC. Translation gives CASSLGRKETQYF.

At least ten counts were recorded for this clone. The gene calls are TRBV9 and TRBJ1-6; maybe TRBD1 (6 bases). The CDR3 loop spans 16 amino acids. Trimming took off 3 bases at V and 0 bases at J, with 10 bases between the two ends. Germline CDR1 reads SGDLS; CDR2 reads YYNGEE. CDR3 residues: CASSGGQSSYNSPLHF. The CDR3 nucleotides are TGTGCCAGCAGCGGCGGACAGAGCTCCTATAATTCACCCCTCCACTTT. Full variable domain (rest looked up from reference TRBV9 and TRBJ1-6): DSGVTQTPKHLITATGQRVTLRCSPRSGDLSVYWYQQSLDQGLQFLIQYYNGEERAKGNILERFSAQQFPDLHSELNLSSLELGDSALYFCASSGGQSSYNSPLHFGNGTRLTVT.

CDR3 in amino acids: CASSLALGGGQETQYF. The CDR3 nucleotides are TGCGCCAGCAGCTTGGCCCTGGGAGGGGGCCAAGAGACCCAGTACTTC. The genes are TRBV5-1 and TRBJ2-5; a weak D match, TRBD2 (7 bases). V dropped 0 bases and J dropped 1 base, with 13 bases sitting between them. The CDR3 covers 16 residues. The germline gives CDR1 SGHRS, CDR2 YFSETQ.

About this clone: Other nucleotide sequences in the sample specify the same CDR3. This chain links TRBV29-1 with TRBJ2-1; 12 nucleotides match TRBD2. Germline loops: CDR1 SQVTM, CDR2 ANQGSEA. This CDR3 has 13 residues. Trimming removed 7 bases from V and 4 bases from J; junction bases left unmatched: 2. The CDR3 reads CSGGLAGYNEQFF. The DNA of the CDR3 is TGCAGCGGGGGACTAGCGGGTTACAATGAGCAGTTCTTC.

CDR3 DNA sequence: TGTGCCAGCAGCTCAAATCACCTAGGACTAGCGGGAGGACCCGAGCAGTACTTC. It yields the protein CASSSNHLGLAGGPEQYF. The gene calls are TRBV11-2 and TRBJ2-7, with 14 bases matching TRBD2. CDR1 and CDR2 (germline): SGHAT, FQNNGV. The length of the CDR3 is 18 residues. V trimming: 4 bases; J trimming: 6 bases; junction bases outside the gene matches: 14.

The V call is TRBV19, the J call TRBJ1-4, with D hard to call. Germline V gives CDR1 LNHDA, CDR2 SQIVND (reference sequence). The V and J ends lost 4 bases and 5 bases respectively, with 8 bases between them. The CDR3 runs to 13 residues. The CDR3, as DNA: TGTGCCAGTAGTACGTCTATCAATGAAAAACTGTTTTTT. It encodes CASSTSINEKLFF.

This clone was counted once. The chain joins TRBV6-5 to TRBJ1-1; TRBD1 aligns across 10 bases. This CDR3 contains 14 residues. Per germline, CDR1 MNHEY and CDR2 SVGAGI. V lost 7 bases to trimming and J lost 6 bases; unmatched junction nucleotides: 8. CDR3 region: CASTPGQGISEAFF. CDR3 sequence (DNA): TGTGCCAGCACGCCGGGACAGGGGATCTCTGAAGCTTTCTTT.

This chain joins TRBV19 and TRBJ2-7; TRBD2 matches at 10 bases. The CDR3 runs to 13 residues. Losses at the gene ends were 6 bases for V and 2 bases for J; bases not matched to a gene: 1. Germline lookup yields CDR1 LNHDA and CDR2 SQIVND (reference sequence). The CDR3 bases are TGTGCCAGTAGACTAGCGGGAACCTACGAGCAGTACTTC. It yields the protein CASRLAGTYEQYF.

The CDR3 region has the DNA TGTGCCAGCAGGGGCGGGAGCTCCTACAATGAGCAGTTCTTC. The encoded protein is CASRGGSSYNEQFF. The V gene is TRBV6-5, the J gene TRBJ2-1, with 7 positions matching TRBD2. The V gene's germline CDR1 is MNHEY and CDR2 SVGAGI. This CDR3 comprises 14 residues. The J segment lost 0 bases and the V segment lost 6 bases, leaving 2 bases of the junction unmatched.

The chain carries TRBV4-1 and TRBJ2-7; 7 positions agree with TRBD2. Germline V gene data show CDR1 as MGHRA and CDR2 as YSYEKL. V lost 4 bases to trimming and J lost 1 base; unmatched junction nucleotides: 7. The CDR3 has 15 residues. CDR3 amino acids: CASSPGLAESYEQYF. CDR3 sequence (DNA): TGCGCCAGCAGCCCAGGGCTAGCGGAATCCTACGAGCAGTACTTC.

The V and J genes are TRBV5-1 and TRBJ1-3; D gene ambiguous. This CDR3 spans 14 amino acids. With 4 bases removed from V and 0 bases from J, the gap between germline ends came to 8 bases. The V gene's germline CDR1 is SGHRS and CDR2 YFSETQ. CDR3 nucleotides: TGCGCCAGCAGCCCAGAAGGCTCTGGAAACACCATATATTTT. Amino acids: CASSPEGSGNTIYF. Supplemented by reference TRBV5-1 and TRBJ1-3, the full variable domain reads KAGVTQTPRYLIKTRGQQVTLSCSPISGHRSVSWYQQTPGQGLQFLFEYFSETQRNKGNFPGRFSGRQFSNSRSEMNVSTLELGDSALYLCASSPEGSGNTIYFGEGSWLTVV.

The rearrangement joins TRBV6-5 to TRBJ1-2; 8 nucleotides match TRBD1. The CDR3 extends over 15 amino acids. V shed 2 bases, J shed 4 bases, and the junction held 6 bases outside the gene matches. The V gene's germline CDR1 is MNHEY and CDR2 SVGAGI. The CDR3 DNA sequence: TGTGCCAGCAGTTACACCTCAGGGGGCGGCTATGGCTACACCTTC. This sequence encodes CASSYTSGGGYGYTF.

This clone was seen a few times. J is TRBJ1-2 and V is TRBV29-1, with D tentatively TRBD1 (6 bases). The germline CDR1 and CDR2 sequences are SQVTM and ANQGSEA. The CDR3 covers 12 residues. V lost 7 bases, J lost 4 bases, and 13 bases lay in between. The CDR3 loop is CSAFSRGYGYTF. The CDR3 DNA sequence: TGCAGCGCCTTTAGCAGGGGCTATGGCTACACCTTC.

The chain couples TRBV7-6 to TRBJ2-2, with D possibly matching TRBD1 (5 bases). In germline, CDR1 is SGHVS, CDR2 FNYEAQ. The ends were cut back, 3 bases at V and 0 bases at J, with 11 bases in the middle. CDR3 length: 16 residues. CDR3 region: CASSFQTAPNTGELFF. In nucleotides, the CDR3 is TGTGCCAGCAGCTTCCAGACAGCCCCGAACACCGGGGAGCTGTTTTTT.

V gene TRBV30 combines with J gene TRBJ1-1; the match to TRBD1 covers 10 bases. This CDR3 has 17 amino acids. Unmatched junction bases numbered 14, after V lost 4 bases and J lost 3 bases. From germline, CDR1 is GTSNPN and CDR2 SVGIG (reference sequence). Here the CDR3 DNA reads TGTGCCTGGATCCGGGACAGGGGTGGTTTGTTGGACACTGAAGCTTTCTTT. Translating gives CAWIRDRGGLLDTEAFF.

V gene TRBV5-1 combines with J gene TRBJ1-1, with TRBD1 as a possible D gene (5 bases). CDR1 SGHRS and CDR2 YFSETQ come from the germline V gene. CDR3 length: 13 amino acids. V gave up 7 bases and J gave up 1 base, with 11 bases separating them. The CDR3 reads CASAREPNTEAFF. CDR3 in DNA: TGCGCCAGCGCCAGGGAACCGAACACTGAAGCTTTCTTT.

The chain is built from TRBV18 and TRBJ1-2, with D possibly being TRBD1 (6 bases). This CDR3 is built from 17 residues. V was cut by 5 bases and J by 0 bases, with 19 bases left in between. Per germline, CDR1 KGHSH and CDR2 LQKENI. Here the CDR3 reads CASSRGDGQAANYGYTF. The CDR3, as DNA: TGTGCCAGCTCAAGGGGGGACGGTCAGGCAGCTAACTATGGCTACACCTTC.

J is TRBJ2-7 and V is TRBV9, with 8 bases fitting TRBD2. CDR1 is SGDLS, CDR2 YYNGEE, per germline. The CDR3 runs 15 residues. The V gene end was trimmed by 3 bases and the J gene end by 5 bases; junction bases not matched to a gene: 10. The CDR3 loop is CASSAAGGTTNEQYF. The CDR3 bases are TGTGCCAGCAGCGCGGCGGGGGGAACCACCAACGAGCAGTACTTC.

The gene calls are TRBV11-2 and TRBJ1-5; a weak D match, TRBD1 (6 bases). The germline CDR1 and CDR2 sequences are SGHAT and FQNNGV. Trimming cost V 0 bases and J 3 bases, with 9 bases left between them. The CDR3 has 15 residues. In nucleotides, the CDR3 is TGTGCCAGCAGCTTAGAGGCAGGGGCCAATCAGCCCCAGCATTTT. Translation: CASSLEAGANQPQHF.

In the case of this clone: Other DNA sequences within the sample encode an identical CDR3. V gene TRBV18 combines with J gene TRBJ1-1, with TRBD1 matching over 7 bases. V gave up 2 bases and J gave up 0 bases; unmatched junction bases: 0. Germline V lookup: CDR1 KGHSH, CDR2 LQKENI. This CDR3 region has 14 residues. The CDR3 nucleotides read TGTGCCAGCTCACCAGGGACAGTGAACACTGAAGCTTTCTTT. Protein sequence: CASSPGTVNTEAFF. The entire variable domain, with the rest obtained from reference TRBV18 and TRBJ1-1, is as follows: NAGVMQNPRHLVRRRGQEARLRCSPMKGHSHVYWYRQLPEEGLKFMVYLQKENIIDESGMPKERFSAEFPKEGPSILRIQQVVRGDSAAYFCASSPGTVNTEAFFGQGTRLTVV.

The chain recombines TRBV4-1 with TRBJ2-1; weak D call: TRBD2 (6 bases). Germline-derived CDR1 and CDR2 are MGHRA and YSYEKL. The CDR3 has 15 residues. V was pared by 6 bases and J by 0 bases, with 12 bases between. CDR3 DNA sequence: TGCGCCAGCAGTCGGGACTCAAGCTCCTACAATGAGCAGTTCTTC. It codes for CASSRDSSSYNEQFF.

J is TRBJ1-1 and V is TRBV25-1, with TRBD1 as a possible D gene (5 bases). The CDR3 runs 14 residues. Germline-derived CDR1 and CDR2 are MGHDK and SYGVNS. Trimming cost V 2 bases and J 7 bases, with 14 bases left between them. The CDR3 loop is CASSEARQPFEAFF. The CDR3 coding sequence is TGTGCCAGCAGTGAAGCCCGACAGCCTTTTGAAGCTTTCTTT.